This T cell receptor (beta chain) was captured by sequencing in a study of T cells in Graves' hyperthyroidism and ophthalmopathy (dated by TCRdb to the late 2010s). At the level of the whole study: Peripheral blood samples were taken at initial diagnosis, before any treatment was given. TCR V-J signatures able to tell the groups apart were searched for in a discovery cohort of approximately 95 patients, of whom more than 40 had Graves' ophthalmopathy and 55 to 65 had stable Graves' hyperthyroidism. Whether ophthalmopathy could be predicted prospectively was tested in an independent validation cohort made up of approximately 19 hyperthyroidism patients plus 17 patients who later progressed to ophthalmopathy. For training and testing, the roughly 97 patients in the discovery cohort were randomly divided in a 7:3 ratio. The study also compared thyroid tissue and blood T-cell repertoires from roughly six Graves' hyperthyroidism patients. Once sampling was done, hyperthyroidism patients were given methimazole at a starting dose of 30 mg daily, whereas ophthalmopathy patients were given high-dose intravenous methylprednisolone. TCR Vbeta CDR3 sequencing of around 130 peripheral blood samples (roughly 43 ophthalmopathy, over 70 hyperthyroidism and some 17 progressor patients) is reported in the paper.

Stable Graves' hyperthyroidism was defined as the absence of progression to ophthalmopathy over 18 months of follow-up. Hyperthyroidism patients were newly diagnosed, had a disease duration of under 2 months, and were aged 18 to 65 years. Patients with uncontrolled infections, other autoimmune diseases, pregnancy or lactation were excluded. Clinical symptoms, serum thyroxine and TRAb, thyroid ultrasound, and orbital computed tomography formed the basis for the diagnoses. PBMCs were separated from 8 to 10 ml of fresh peripheral blood using Ficoll-Paque density gradient centrifugation. Total RNA was extracted using Trizol reagent, and RNA quality was assessed on an Agilent 2100 Bioanalyzer. The TCR beta CDR3 regions were amplified from the RNA transcripts. A first-round RT-PCR of the TCR CDR3 used the HTBI primer set with the Qiagen OneStep RT-PCR kit. The libraries were constructed in a second round of multiplex PCR and then size-selected and purified. Libraries were sequenced paired-end with 100 bp reads on an Illumina HiSeq2000. Per the source publication's procedure: SOAPnuke was used to process the raw data, throwing out any read that contained adapters or uncalled bases, had a mean Phred below 15, or lacked an exact constant-primer or identifier match. High-quality paired reads were merged using COPE v1.2.5, and each unique nucleotide sequence was defined as a clonotype. Clonotypes were aligned to IMGT TRBV, TRBD and TRBJ reference segments using MiTCR v1.1. Only V-J combinations with frequency above 0.0001, covering approximately 99% of repertoires, were analysed. The TCS score was defined as F50 (clonal expansion) divided by E x V (chaos), with BLOSUM62-based TCRdist calculated between CDR3 peptides within each V-J. Welch's t-statistics and random forest reduced 450 to 600 V-J features to roughly 13, which were used in a naive Bayes classifier (R e1071). The public reads were quality trimmed at Q25 with fastp and then assembled into clones with MiXCR by TCRdb, keeping productive beta chains. Under each unique CDR3 protein, matching rows form one entry showing the most common genes and DNA. The V and J calls follow TCRdb's processing rather than the paper's. In all, the sample holds 700,000 or so distinct CDR3 sequences, and over 15% of those were seen once. The top ten constitute approximately 8.4% of the sample.

From a lookup of the germline V gene (reference sequence), CDR1 and CDR2 are GTSNPN and SVGIG. From its cysteine to its phenylalanine, the CDR3 spans 14 amino acids. Only the CDR3 part of the read is kept: 42 bases, read in frame from the first base. Ends trimmed: V by 0 bases, J by 5 bases; bases unmatched to a gene: 4. In regard to this clonotype: Its antigen remains unidentified. Qualities for individual bases were not recorded, and no much larger clone is one base off.

The research as a whole found: Most expanded thyroid clonotypes (frequency above 0.001) were also found in blood, which suggests that blood repertoires may mirror thyroid immune responses. Sample size was not statistically predetermined, and investigators were not blinded to group allocation. Ophthalmopathy was separated from stable hyperthyroidism by a 13 V-J signature model, with over 85% sensitivity and about 81% specificity obtained in cross-validation and 80%/75% obtained in testing. In validation, the model predicted progression to ophthalmopathy a median of 6.5 months before onset, with over 60% sensitivity and roughly 73% specificity.

Sequencing was done on a sample of blood. The TCR sequence derives from a man in his late teens or twenties with Graves' hyperthyroidism. The chain joins TRBV30 to TRBJ2-7, with 10 central nucleotides matching TRBD1. The CDR3 here reads CAWSVRDRGDEQYF. The DNA sequence follows: TGTGCCTGGAGTGTTCGGGACAGGGGAGACGAGCAGTACTTC. The reference TRBV30 and TRBJ2-7 proteins fill in what lies around the CDR3, so the full variable domain reads SQTIHQWPATLVQPVGSPLSLECTVEGTSNPNLYWYRQAAGRGLQLLFYSVGIGQISSEVPQNLSASRPQDRQFILSSKKLLLSDSGFYLCAWSVRDRGDEQYFGPGTRLTVT.